The T cell receptor beta chain under discussion was sequenced for a study of Graves' ophthalmopathy and Graves' hyperthyroidism. Study-wide background: Specimen type is peripheral blood, obtained at initial diagnosis before any treatment.

This clonotype was seen at least ten times. Amplification of the TCR beta CDR3 regions used RNA transcripts (as template). HTBI primers were employed in first-round RT-PCR, then a second-round multiplex PCR followed. TCRdb recomputed calls from the multiplex PCR reads with MiXCR, one row per CDR3 protein. The table includes some 380,000 distinct CDR3 sequences, just over 15% detected once. Hyperthyroidism was new, under 2 months, in patients aged 18 to 65. The source of the PBMCs was less than 12 ml of fresh peripheral blood. Input material: peripheral blood. The TCR comes from a woman between 18 and 30 years old with stable Graves' hyperthyroidism.

The CDR3 loop reads CASSETDSQPQHF. The CDR3 DNA follows: TGCGCCAGCAGTGAGACAGACTCTCAGCCCCAGCATTTT. The chain recombines TRBV10-2 with TRBJ1-5; the D is unclear. V lost 2 bases to trimming and J lost 6 bases, with 8 bases between them. Germline CDR1 WSHSY, CDR2 SAAADI. This CDR3 is 13 amino acids long.